Listed here are 29 T cell receptor beta chains from one sample, sequenced in a study of cytomegalovirus exposure and HLA in healthy donors. The data were produced by immunoSEQ multiplex PCR, yet TCRdb's version contains in-frame clones alone and is incomplete. The sample lists 200,000 to 250,000 clones; about nine tenths were seen once. Material: PBMCs. The receptor set was obtained from a woman younger than 35 in good health and CMV-seropositive.

In its sample, this clone was seen once. The rearrangement links TRBV19 to TRBJ2-6; D ambiguous. The V gene lost 7 bases and the J gene lost 0 bases, with 16 bases spanning the gap. CDR1 and CDR2 (germline): LNHDA, SQIVND (reference sequence). CDR3 size: 17 residues. The CDR3 region is CASNGFPRSSGANVLTF. The CDR3 DNA sequence: TGTGCCAGTAACGGGTTTCCTCGGAGCTCTGGGGCCAACGTCCTGACTTTC.

CDR3 nucleotides: TGTGCCAGCAGCCAAATGGCAGGGGAGTTAATCGGTGAAAAACTGTTTTTT. The encoded protein is CASSQMAGELIGEKLFF. The rearrangement joins TRBV5-6 to TRBJ1-4, with D maybe TRBD1 (6 bases). Germline CDR1 reads SGHDT; CDR2 reads YYEEEE. The CDR3 totals 17 residues. The V end was cut by 4 bases, the J end by 7 bases, with 23 bases between.

CDR3 protein: CARRGTSGSKQYF. The CDR3 region has the DNA TGTGCTAGACGCGGGACTAGCGGGAGTAAGCAGTACTTC. The chain has TRBV12-5 and TRBJ2-7; 14 bases line up with TRBD2. There are 13 residues in the CDR3. V was pared by 9 bases and J by 8 bases, with 6 bases of the junction left unmatched. Germline CDR1 reads LGHNT; CDR2 reads FRNRAP.

The V call is TRBV28, the J call TRBJ1-1, with D maybe TRBD1 (6 bases). Germline V gene sequence: CDR1 MDHEN, CDR2 SYDVKM. Trimming shortened V by 2 bases and J by 7 bases, and 11 bases separated the two germline ends. CDR3 length equals 13 residues. CDR3 amino acids: CASSLPIQGEAFF. CDR3 sequence (DNA): TGTGCCAGCAGTTTACCTATACAGGGTGAAGCTTTCTTT.

The sample holds one count of this clone. The V call is TRBV19, the J call TRBJ1-2, with 7 bases that match TRBD1. CDR3 length equals 13 residues. The trim removed 6 bases at V and 8 bases at J, leaving 9 bases unmatched. Germline CDR1 LNHDA, CDR2 SQIVND (reference sequence). DNA of the CDR3: TGTGCCAGTAGCCCCGACAGGGTAAGGGGCTACACCTTC. Translating it yields CASSPDRVRGYTF.

V and J are TRBV30 and TRBJ2-3; tentatively, D is TRBD2 (7 bases). V was shortened by 0 bases and J by 6 bases, with 13 bases between the two germline ends. The CDR3 totals 14 residues. Germline CDR1 and CDR2: GTSNPN and SVGIG (reference sequence). CDR3 in amino acids: CAWSVGGGLDTQYF. As DNA, the CDR3 is TGTGCCTGGAGTGTAGGGGGAGGGTTGGATACGCAGTATTTT.

About this clone: The sample contains more than one DNA sequence encoding this CDR3. The V call is TRBV9, the J call TRBJ1-2, with D unclear. The CDR3 has 13 amino acids. Germline CDR1 reads SGDLS; CDR2 reads YYNGEE. With 0 bases removed from V and 0 bases from J, the gap between germline ends came to 3 bases. As DNA, the CDR3 is TGTGCCAGCAGCGTAGACTCTAACTATGGCTACACCTTC. The encoded protein is CASSVDSNYGYTF.

The chain employs TRBV11-3 and TRBJ2-1; 8 nucleotides line up with TRBD2. The germline CDR1 and CDR2 sequences are SGHNT and YENEEA. The CDR3 runs 17 residues. The V and J ends lost 1 base and 5 bases, in that order; junction bases with no gene match: 10. The CDR3: CASSLGEGLAGHNEQFF. The CDR3, as DNA: TGTGCCAGCAGCTTAGGAGAGGGGCTAGCGGGCCACAATGAGCAGTTCTTC.

This clone was seen a handful of times. The junction and the germline gene differ at one end; a read error may be behind it. V gene TRBV25-1 combines with J gene TRBJ1-5; D unresolved. Germline CDR1 is MGHDK and CDR2 is SYGVNS. The CDR3 contains 12 residues. The CDR3 loop reads CQEREGNQPQHF. CDR3 in DNA: TGCCAAGAGAGGGAAGGCAATCAGCCCCAGCATTTT. Supplemented by reference TRBV25-1 and TRBJ1-5, the full variable domain reads EADIYQTPRYLVIGTGKKITLECSQTMGHDKMYWYQQDPGMELHLIHYSYGVNSTEKGDLSSESTVSRIRTEHFPLTLESARPSHTSQYLCQEREGNQPQHFGDGTRLSIL.

This chain links TRBV6-6 with TRBJ2-3; D may be TRBD1 (5 bases). Germline CDR1 and CDR2: MNHNY and SVGAGI (reference sequence). V was shortened by 2 bases and J by 5 bases, with 5 bases between the two germline ends. This CDR3 has 12 amino acids. DNA of the CDR3: TGTGCCAGCAGTTACAGGGGAGATACGCAGTATTTT. Its translation: CASSYRGDTQYF.

The chain couples TRBV20-1 to TRBJ2-4, with 9 bases identical to TRBD1. Germline CDR1 and CDR2: DFQATT and SNEGSKA (reference sequence). V shed 5 bases and J 7 bases; nucleotides not matched to a gene: 0. The CDR3 is 11 residues long. The CDR3 loop reads CSAGQGNIQYF. In nucleotides, the CDR3 is TGCAGTGCTGGACAGGGGAACATTCAGTACTTC.

CDR3 loop: CASSWTGGYGYTF. The CDR3 region has the DNA TGTGCCAGCAGCTGGACAGGGGGTTATGGCTACACCTTC. The chain uses TRBV5-6 and TRBJ1-2; 10 bases agree with TRBD1. This CDR3 is built from 13 residues. The V segment lost 3 bases and the J segment 5 bases; nucleotides outside the gene matches: 1. Germline lookup yields CDR1 SGHDT and CDR2 YYEEEE.

The chain recombines TRBV30 with TRBJ2-1, with 7 bases matching TRBD2. The CDR3 is made up of 14 amino acids. The trim removed 3 bases at V and 4 bases at J, leaving 6 bases unmatched. The germline gives CDR1 GTSNPN, CDR2 SVGIG (reference sequence). The CDR3 spells CAWSLGLGYNEQFF. The CDR3 DNA sequence: TGTGCCTGGAGCCTAGGACTAGGGTACAATGAGCAGTTCTTC.

The CDR3 DNA is TGTGCCAGCAGTCAGCGGGTAGGGTTAGACGAGCAGTACTTC. Protein product: CASSQRVGLDEQYF. The J gene is TRBJ2-7, the V gene TRBV6-1; the D gene is possibly TRBD2 (6 bases). Germline assignment: CDR1 MNHNS and CDR2 SASEGT. The CDR3 sequence is 14 residues long. Trimming cost V 5 bases and J 5 bases, with 16 bases left between them.

This clone appeared a single time. The CDR3 loop is CASTDWGGNEQFF. CDR3 DNA: TGTGCCAGCACCGACTGGGGGGGCAATGAGCAGTTCTTC. The J gene is TRBJ2-1, the V gene TRBV27; 7 nucleotides agree with TRBD2. The V gene's germline CDR1 is MNHEY and CDR2 SMNVEV (reference sequence). The CDR3 contains 13 residues. The trim removed 7 bases at V and 6 bases at J, leaving 6 bases unmatched.

This chain links TRBV4-1 with TRBJ2-7, with 7 positions matching TRBD2. This CDR3 spans 15 amino acids. Germline loops: CDR1 MGHRA, CDR2 YSYEKL. J lost 0 bases, V lost 6 bases, and 8 bases had no gene match. CDR3 residues: CASRWVASGSYEQYF. For the CDR3, the DNA is TGCGCCAGCAGGTGGGTGGCTAGCGGCTCCTACGAGCAGTACTTC.

The gene calls are TRBV9 and TRBJ1-4; D is possibly TRBD1 (6 bases). In germline, CDR1 is SGDLS, CDR2 YYNGEE. Trimming cost V 7 bases and J 4 bases, with 11 bases left between them. CDR3 size: 13 residues. This CDR3 reads CASQRGGNEKLFF. Here the CDR3 DNA reads TGTGCCAGCCAGAGGGGGGGTAATGAAAAACTGTTTTTT.

V is TRBV27 and J is TRBJ2-1, with 8 bases identical to TRBD1. Germline assignment: CDR1 MNHEY and CDR2 SMNVEV (reference sequence). V lost 2 bases to trimming and J lost 8 bases; unmatched junction nucleotides: 2. The CDR3 covers 13 residues. The CDR3 DNA is TGTGCCAGCAGTTTAGACAGGGGCGATGAGCAGTTCTTC. Translated: CASSLDRGDEQFF.

This chain connects TRBV28 to TRBJ1-4, with 8 nucleotides matching TRBD1. CDR1 and CDR2 (germline): MDHEN, SYDVKM. This CDR3 is 14 amino acids long. Germline trimming cut 5 bases from V and 4 bases from J; bases unmatched to any gene: 3. The CDR3 coding sequence is TGTGCCAGCAGTCGACAGGGGAATAATGAAAAACTGTTTTTT. Its protein product is CASSRQGNNEKLFF.

This chain uses TRBV10-2 with TRBJ2-3, with TRBD2 identical over 14 bases. This CDR3 comprises 17 residues. Trimming cost V 2 bases and J 6 bases; bases outside gene matches: 7. The germline gives CDR1 WSHSY, CDR2 SAAADI. The CDR3 protein is CASSEPTSGRGSDTQYF. The CDR3 bases are TGCGCCAGCAGTGAGCCGACTAGCGGGAGGGGAAGCGATACGCAGTATTTT.

In the case of this clone: A far larger clone lies a single base away; this is likely a read error. The same CDR3 is also encoded by other DNA sequences in this sample. V gene TRBV27 combines with J gene TRBJ2-1; 9 bases agree with TRBD2. This CDR3 has 15 residues. V dropped 3 bases and J dropped 0; count of bases not matched to a gene: 0. In germline, CDR1 is MNHEY, CDR2 SMNVEV (reference sequence). This CDR3 reads CASSLTSGSYNEQFF. For the CDR3, the DNA is TGTGCCAGCAGTTTGACTAGCGGCTCCTACAATGAGCAGTTCTTC.

The chain is built from TRBV4-1 and TRBJ2-1; D may be TRBD2 (6 bases). CDR1 and CDR2 from the germline V gene are MGHRA and YSYEKL. The CDR3 consists of 17 residues. V shed 1 base and J shed 2 bases, with 15 bases lying between them. This chain's CDR3 is CASSQGGGMGAYNEQFF. The CDR3 nucleotides are TGCGCCAGCAGCCAAGGGGGCGGGATGGGCGCCTACAATGAGCAGTTCTTC.

This sequence joins TRBV10-3 and TRBJ2-3; 9 bases line up with TRBD1. The ends lost 1 base at V and 3 bases at J; junction bases unmatched: 8. The germline gives CDR1 ENHRY, CDR2 SYGVKD. The CDR3 is made up of 17 amino acids. This chain's CDR3 is CAISELVGDRATDTQYF. As DNA, the CDR3 is TGTGCCATCAGTGAGTTGGTCGGGGACAGGGCGACAGATACGCAGTATTTT.

This chain connects TRBV19 to TRBJ1-2; TRBD1 agrees at 7 bases. V was pared by 5 bases and J by 6 bases, with 6 bases of the junction left unmatched. The CDR3 loop spans 13 amino acids. Germline values: CDR1 LNHDA, CDR2 SQIVND (reference sequence). The CDR3 DNA reads TGTGCCAGTAGTTCAGGGGGTTTCGATGGCTACACCTTC. Its translation is CASSSGGFDGYTF.

The chain carries TRBV13 and TRBJ2-3; TRBD2 aligns across 7 bases. The CDR3 contains 16 residues. Germline V lookup: CDR1 PRHDT, CDR2 FYEKMQ (reference sequence). The ends lost 5 bases at V and 2 bases at J; junction bases unmatched: 10. CDR3: CASSLGGTTLTDTQYF. CDR3 in DNA: TGTGCCAGCAGCCTTGGCGGGACTACCCTCACAGATACGCAGTATTTT. The whole variable domain, remainder taken from reference TRBV13 and TRBJ2-3, is AAGVIQSPRHLIKEKRETATLKCYPIPRHDTVYWYQQGPGQDPQFLISFYEKMQSDKGSIPDRFSAQQFSDYHSELNMSSLELGDSALYFCASSLGGTTLTDTQYFGPGTRLTVL.

V is TRBV28 and J is TRBJ1-5; 9 nucleotides agree with TRBD1. The J segment lost 5 bases and the V segment lost 3 bases, leaving 8 bases of the junction unmatched. Per germline, CDR1 MDHEN and CDR2 SYDVKM. This CDR3 region has 16 residues. As DNA, the CDR3 is TGTGCCAGCAGTTTCTCCGGACAGGGGACCCATCAGCCCCAGCATTTT. It encodes CASSFSGQGTHQPQHF.

CDR3 loop: CASSSNWQETQYF. CDR3 DNA sequence: TGTGCCAGCAGCTCGAACTGGCAAGAGACCCAGTACTTC. V is TRBV7-3 and J is TRBJ2-5; D gene ambiguous. Germline V gives CDR1 SGHTA, CDR2 FQGTGA. Trimming removed 4 bases at V and 2 bases at J, with 8 bases between. This CDR3 is 13 amino acids long.

This clone was recorded a few times. The J gene is TRBJ2-2, the V gene TRBV19; maybe TRBD2 (6 bases). The CDR3 extends over 13 amino acids. V was clipped by 3 bases and J by 7 bases, with 9 bases between them. Germline values: CDR1 LNHDA, CDR2 SQIVND (reference sequence). The CDR3 spells CASSMKEGGELFF. The CDR3 DNA sequence: TGTGCCAGTAGTATGAAGGAGGGCGGGGAGCTGTTTTTT. Combining the CDR3 with reference TRBV19 and TRBJ2-2 gives the whole variable domain DGGITQSPKYLFRKEGQNVTLSCEQNLNHDAMYWYRQDPGQGLRLIYYSQIVNDFQKGDIAEGYSVSREKKESFPLTVTSAQKNPTAFYLCASSMKEGGELFFGEGSRLTVL.

V is TRBV7-8 and J is TRBJ2-7, with D possibly matching TRBD1 (8 bases). CDR1 is SGHVS, CDR2 FQNEAQ, per germline. V dropped 1 base and J dropped 4 bases, with 17 bases sitting between them. This CDR3 comprises 16 residues. Here the CDR3 reads CASSLGVTGGAYEQYF. The CDR3 DNA follows: TGTGCCAGCAGCTTAGGTGTAACAGGGGGGGCATACGAGCAGTACTTC.